This record looks at one TCR beta chain sequence and its context. The antigen is undetermined. Indicated treatment: roughly 10-day PBMC culture with coronavirus spike peptide pools or control peptides (ViraFEST assay). PCR-confirmed positives ranged from March to December 2020, preceding US Alpha, Beta and Delta variants. These data are taken from a study of vaccination and CD4 T cells after COVID-19. Cultured CD4+ T-cell DNA underwent Oncomine TCR Beta short-read sequencing. One entry per CDR3 protein results from TCRdb running MiXCR on the PCR reads. The sample records 15,000 or so distinct CDR3 sequences, roughly 62% being singletons. Germline CDR1 and CDR2: SGHAT and FQDESV (reference sequence). This CDR3 is built from 15 residues. Losses at the gene ends were 1 base for V and 7 bases for J; bases not matched to a gene: 6.

The chain has TRBV11-1 and TRBJ2-7, with TRBD1 matching 11 bases. The input for sequencing was CD4+ T cells from blood, cultured in vitro, taken after SARS-CoV-2 vaccination. This clonotype was sampled from a human donor who had recovered from COVID-19. This CDR3 is CASSLDSGTGGEQYF. CDR3 sequence (DNA): TGTGCCAGCAGCTTAGACTCCGGGACAGGGGGGGAGCAGTACTTC.